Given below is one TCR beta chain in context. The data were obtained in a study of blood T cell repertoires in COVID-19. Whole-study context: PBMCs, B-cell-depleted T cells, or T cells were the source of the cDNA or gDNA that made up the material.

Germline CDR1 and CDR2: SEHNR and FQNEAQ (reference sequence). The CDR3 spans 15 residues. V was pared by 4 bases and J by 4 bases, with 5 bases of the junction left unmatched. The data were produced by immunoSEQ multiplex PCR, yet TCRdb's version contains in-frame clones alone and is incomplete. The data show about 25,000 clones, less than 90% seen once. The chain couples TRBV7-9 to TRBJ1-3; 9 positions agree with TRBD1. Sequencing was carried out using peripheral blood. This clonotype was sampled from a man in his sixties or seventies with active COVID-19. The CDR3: CASSSQGAGGNTIYF. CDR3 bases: TGTGCCAGCAGCTCACAGGGGGCGGGCGGAAACACCATATATTTT.